This entry is about one TCR beta chain. Only in-frame clones appear in the TCRdb table, and some are missing; sequencing was by immunoSEQ multiplex PCR. This sample has tens of thousands of clones; about 95% occur once, and the top ten carry around 2.5%. The entry originates in a study of T cell changes during pregnancy in multiple sclerosis. V lost 1 base and J lost 5, with 18 bases in between. Germline assignment: CDR1 SGDLS and CDR2 YYNGEE. The CDR3 has 17 residues. The sequence came from a female donor with multiple sclerosis, enrolled in a pregnancy study. This chain connects TRBV9 to TRBJ1-4; possibly TRBD1 for D (6 bases). The material sequenced was peripheral blood, taken in the third trimester of pregnancy. The CDR3 DNA reads as TGTGCCAGCAGCGTATCGGACAGACTAAGATTAAATGAAAAACTGTTTTTT. It is translated as CASSVSDRLRLNEKLFF.